This T cell receptor beta chain is from a study of shared clonotypes between healthy human individuals. Study-wide context: The study used three CD4 naive, three CD4 memory, two CD8 naive and one CD8 memory plate per donor.

Study-wide results and limits: Naive subsets usually exceeded memory subsets in estimated richness.

Germline lookup yields CDR1 MDHEN and CDR2 SYDVKM. Trimming took off 6 bases at V and 0 bases at J, with 8 bases between the two ends. The CDR3 spans 13 residues. Regarding this clone: The antigen remains unidentified.

The method was immunoSEQ multiplex PCR; TCRdb's version includes in-frame clones alone and lacks a portion of them. The sample holds under 850,000 clones, approximately 77% seen once. The TCR was taken from a woman under 40 in good health. The sample comprised memory CD4+ T cells sorted from blood. Noted subset: CD45RA-negative fraction. The chain joins TRBV28 to TRBJ1-2; no reliable D call. CDR3 region: CASRRHTNYGYTF. CDR3 in DNA: TGTGCCAGCAGAAGACACACTAACTATGGCTACACCTTC.